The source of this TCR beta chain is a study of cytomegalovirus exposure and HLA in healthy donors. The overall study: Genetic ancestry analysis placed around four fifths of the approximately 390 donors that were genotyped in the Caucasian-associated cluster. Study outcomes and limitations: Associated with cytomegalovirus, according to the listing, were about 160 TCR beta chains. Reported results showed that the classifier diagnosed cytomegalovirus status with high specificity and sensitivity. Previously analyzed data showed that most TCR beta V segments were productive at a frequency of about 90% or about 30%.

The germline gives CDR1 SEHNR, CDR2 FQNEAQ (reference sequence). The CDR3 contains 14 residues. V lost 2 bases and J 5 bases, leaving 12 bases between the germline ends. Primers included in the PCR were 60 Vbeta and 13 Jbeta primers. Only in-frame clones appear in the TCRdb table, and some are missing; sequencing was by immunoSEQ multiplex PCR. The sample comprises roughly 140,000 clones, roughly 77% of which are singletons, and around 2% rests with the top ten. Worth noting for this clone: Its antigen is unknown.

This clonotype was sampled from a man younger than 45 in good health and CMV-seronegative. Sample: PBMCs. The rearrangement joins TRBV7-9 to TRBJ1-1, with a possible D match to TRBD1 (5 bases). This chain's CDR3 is CASSLQAGGTEAFF. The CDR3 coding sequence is TGTGCCAGCAGCTTACAGGCGGGGGGGACTGAAGCTTTCTTT.